This T cell receptor (beta chain) was found in a study of cytomegalovirus exposure and HLA in healthy donors. J lost 5 bases, V lost 1 base, and 4 bases had no gene match. Germline V lookup: CDR1 SNHLY, CDR2 FYNNEI. This CDR3 has 14 amino acids. The PCR was carried out with 60 Vbeta primers and 13 Jbeta primers. The method was immunoSEQ multiplex PCR; TCRdb's version includes in-frame clones alone and lacks a portion of them. Here the sample spans 100,000 to 150,000 clones, about four fifths being singletons. The chain uses TRBV2 and TRBJ2-5, with 7 bases aligning to TRBD1. The sample was PBMCs. This TCR derives from a woman aged 40 to 55 in good health and CMV-seropositive. In DNA form, the CDR3 reads TGTGCCAGCAGTGAAGAAGGGGGCGGGGAGACCCAGTACTTC. It is translated as CASSEEGGGETQYF.